This T cell receptor (beta chain) was profiled in a study of Graves' ophthalmopathy and Graves' hyperthyroidism. At the level of the study: Pretreatment peripheral blood was obtained at initial diagnosis.

V lost 7 bases, J lost 2 bases, and 11 bases lay in between. Germline lookup yields CDR1 LNHDA and CDR2 SQIVND (reference sequence). This CDR3 region has 13 residues. This clonotype was seen many times. RNA transcripts were the source from which TCR beta CDR3 regions were amplified. First-round RT-PCR employed HTBI primers, with a second-round multiplex PCR after it. TCRdb independently ran MiXCR on the multiplex PCR reads; one entry per CDR3 protein. The data hold hundreds of thousands of distinct CDR3 sequences, with 22% observed a single time. Hyperthyroidism was considered stable when no ophthalmopathy appeared within 18 months of follow-up.

This TCR was recovered from a woman aged 18-29 years with stable Graves' hyperthyroidism. Some clones in this sample may be carry-over from other donors' samples. The genes are TRBV19 and TRBJ1-1; D is undetermined. Sequences were obtained from peripheral blood. The CDR3 region has the DNA TGTGCCAGTATCCCCCCCGCCAACACTGAAGCTTTCTTT. This gives the protein CASIPPANTEAFF.